A selection of T cell receptor beta chains follows, all from one sample in a study of control samples from healthy donors and cancer patients. Profiling relied on immunoSEQ multiplex PCR, and the TCRdb table lists in-frame clones only, not all of them. The sample lists approximately 40,000 clones; around 83% were seen once. What was sequenced was PBMCs. The receptor source for this set is a woman aged 60-75 years with lung cancer. CDR3s include the opening cysteine and the closing phenylalanine or tryptophan. The D gene is left open where the match is weak.

V gene	J gene	CDR3 length	D gene	CDR3 DNA	CDR3 protein
TRBV18	TRBJ1-4	16	TRBD1	TGTGCCAGCTCACCTAACTCCGGGACAGGGTCTGAAAAACTGTTTTTT	CASSPNSGTGSEKLFF
TRBV6-5	TRBJ2-7	15	TRBD2	TGTGCCAGCAGCCCGACTAGCGGGGCTTTGGGGGAGCAGTACTTC	CASSPTSGALGEQYF
TRBV18	TRBJ1-3	18	TRBD1	TGTGCCAGCTCACCGAACAGGGGAACGAGTGGGGCTGGAAACACCATATATTTT	CASSPNRGTSGAGNTIYF
TRBV28	TRBJ1-2	13	TRBD1	TGTGCCAGCAGCCTACAGGGGGCGTATGGCTACACCTTC	CASSLQGAYGYTF
TRBV10-3	TRBJ1-4	17	TRBD1	TGTGCCATCAGTGAGTCTGCATCCGGGACAGGGATCGGAAAACTGTTTTTT	CAISESASGTGIGKLFF
TRBV2	TRBJ1-4	14	NA	TGTGCCAGCATAGCAGGGACAACTAATGAAAAACTGTTTTTT	CASIAGTTNEKLFF
TRBV5-6	TRBJ1-1	13	NA	TGTGCCAGCAGCTTACAGACGAACACTGAAGCTTTCTTT	CASSLQTNTEAFF
TRBV11-2	TRBJ1-2	16	TRBD1	TGTGCCAGCAGCTCGATCAGGGGGGGAACAGCCTATGGCTACACCTTC	CASSSIRGGTAYGYTF
TRBV12-3/TRBV12-4	TRBJ2-2	13	NA	TGTGCCAGCACCCAGACTATCACCGGGGAGCTGTTTTTT	CASTQTITGELFF
TRBV18	TRBJ1-2	13	NA	TGTGCCAGCTCGGGGAGGGGTCGGTATGGCTACACCTTC	CASSGRGRYGYTF